This T cell receptor beta chain was obtained from a study of neurological immune-mediated disorders. TCRdb processed the 5' RACE reads anew with MiXCR; each CDR3 protein has one entry. This table holds tens of thousands of distinct CDR3 sequences, around 14% found once. This clonotype was picked up many times. CDR3 length: 16 residues. V was cut by 6 bases and J by 0 bases, with 15 bases left in between. CDR1 is DFQATT and CDR2 is SNEGSKA in the germline V gene (reference sequence). V is TRBV20-1 and J is TRBJ1-6, with a tentative D call TRBD1 (6 bases). Material: PBMCs. This clonotype originated in a woman between 45 and 60 years old in good health. The DNA of the CDR3 is TGCAGTGCAGAGACAGGTTCGAGCTCCTATAATTCACCCCTCCACTTT. Its translation: CSAETGSSSYNSPLHF.